A single T cell receptor beta chain is shown here with its context. The antigen remains unidentified. The data were taken from a study of blood T cells in healthy people across ages. Background on the study: Template switching recovered approximately one barcoded beta molecule for every two T cells.

Primed by a sample-barcoded 5' primer and a J-beta primer mix, a second PCR proceeded for roughly 6 to 12 cycles. TCRdb ran MiXCR on the 5' RACE reads and lists one entry per CDR3 protein. The sample consists of about 1.1 million distinct CDR3 sequences, roughly two fifths of them appearing once. Whole-study results and caveats: Conclusively comparing naive with antigen-experienced cells was impossible with unsorted PBMCs. TCR beta diversity was tightly associated with the proportion of naive T cells.

Isolating PBMCs gave at least 6.5 million of these cells per sample. Germline lookup yields CDR1 SGDLS and CDR2 YYNGEE. This CDR3 contains 15 residues. Trimming shortened V by 0 bases and J by 8 bases, and 14 bases separated the two germline ends. The chain is built from TRBV9 and TRBJ1-4; D perhaps matches TRBD1 (5 bases). This TCR was sampled from a man aged 18 to 30 in good health. Source material: blood. CDR3 sequence reads: CASSVGAGTGEKLFF. In nucleotides, the CDR3 is TGTGCCAGCAGCGTAGGAGCAGGGACGGGCGAAAAACTGTTTTTT.